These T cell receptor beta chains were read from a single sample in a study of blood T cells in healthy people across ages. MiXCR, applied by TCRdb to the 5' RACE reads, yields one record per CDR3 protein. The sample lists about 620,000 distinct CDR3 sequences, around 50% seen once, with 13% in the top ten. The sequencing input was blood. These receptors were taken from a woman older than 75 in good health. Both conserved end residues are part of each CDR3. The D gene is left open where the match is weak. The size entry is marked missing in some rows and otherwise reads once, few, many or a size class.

CASSPGGGGLTQYF | TGTGCCAGCAGCCCGGGTGGGGGCGGTTTGACCCAGTACTTC | 14 | . | TRBV7-9 | few | TRBJ2-5
CASSLGRAGGLNTGELFF | TGTGCCAGCAGTTTAGGTCGAGCGGGGGGGCTGAACACCGGGGAGCTGTTTTTT | 18 | TRBD2 | TRBV12-3/TRBV12-4 | . | TRBJ2-2
CASSQSVGENTEAFF | TGCGCCAGCAGCCAGTCCGTTGGGGAGAACACTGAAGCTTTCTTT | 15 | . | TRBV4-1 | few | TRBJ1-1
CATSDAGTTIGTQYF | TGTGCCACCAGTGATGCCGGGACTACAATTGGGACCCAGTACTTC | 15 | TRBD2 | TRBV24-1 | . | TRBJ2-5
CASRDGTENNEKLFF | TGTGCCAGCAGAGACGGGACAGAGAATAATGAAAAACTGTTTTTT | 15 | TRBD1 | TRBV25-1 | . | TRBJ1-4
CSAEQGDSPLHF | TGCAGTGCGGAGCAGGGGGATTCACCCCTCCACTTT | 12 | TRBD1 | TRBV20-1 | . | TRBJ1-6
CSVGVTWAKETQYF | TGCAGCGTTGGTGTCACCTGGGCAAAAGAGACCCAGTACTTC | 14 | . | TRBV29-1 | many | TRBJ2-5
CASSYSRAGGTSPLHF | TGTGCCAGCAGTTACTCCCGGGCCGGGGGAACTTCACCCCTCCACTTT | 16 | . | TRBV10-3 | . | TRBJ1-6
CASSQDMTYEQYF | TGTGCCAGCAGCCAAGATATGACCTACGAGCAGTACTTC | 13 | . | TRBV3-1 | many | TRBJ2-7
CASSLRESGYGYTF | TGTGCCAGCAGCTTGCGGGAATCAGGCTATGGCTACACCTTC | 14 | . | TRBV7-9 | . | TRBJ1-2